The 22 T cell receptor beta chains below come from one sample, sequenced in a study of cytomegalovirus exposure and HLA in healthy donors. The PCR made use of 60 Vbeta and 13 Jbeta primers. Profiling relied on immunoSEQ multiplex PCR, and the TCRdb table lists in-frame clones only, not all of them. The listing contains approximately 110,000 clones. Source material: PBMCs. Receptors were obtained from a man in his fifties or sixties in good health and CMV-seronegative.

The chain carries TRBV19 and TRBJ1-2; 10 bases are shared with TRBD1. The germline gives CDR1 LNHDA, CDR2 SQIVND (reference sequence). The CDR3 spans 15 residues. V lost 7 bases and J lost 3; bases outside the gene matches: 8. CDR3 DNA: TGTGCCAGTAACCCTGGGACAGGGGACTACTATGGCTACACCTTC. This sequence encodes CASNPGTGDYYGYTF.

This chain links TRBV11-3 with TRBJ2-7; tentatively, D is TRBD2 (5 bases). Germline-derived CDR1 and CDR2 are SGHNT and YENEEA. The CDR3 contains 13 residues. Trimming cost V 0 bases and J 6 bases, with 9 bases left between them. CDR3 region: CASSLDPGSEQYF. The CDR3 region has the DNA TGTGCCAGCAGCTTAGATCCGGGGTCCGAGCAGTACTTC.

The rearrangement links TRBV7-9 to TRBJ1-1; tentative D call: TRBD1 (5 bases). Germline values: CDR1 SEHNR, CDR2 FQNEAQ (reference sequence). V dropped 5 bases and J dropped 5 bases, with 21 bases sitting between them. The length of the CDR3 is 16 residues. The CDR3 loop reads CASSLLGGREGTEAFF. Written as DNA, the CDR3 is TGTGCCAGCAGCCTACTAGGAGGGAGGGAGGGGACTGAAGCTTTCTTT. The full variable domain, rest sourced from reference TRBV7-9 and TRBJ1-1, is DTGVSQNPRHKITKRGQNVTFRCDPISEHNRLYWYRQTLGQGPEFLTYFQNEAQLEKSRLLSDRFSAERPKGSFSTLEIQRTEQGDSAMYLCASSLLGGREGTEAFFGQGTRLTVV.

The CDR3 nucleotides are TGCAGCGTTGCTAGTCTCGGGAGTTGGGGGACTGAAGCTTTCTTT. Translating gives CSVASLGSWGTEAFF. The rearrangement joins TRBV29-1 to TRBJ1-1; D is perhaps TRBD1 (5 bases). Germline CDR1 and CDR2: SQVTM and ANQGSEA. There are 15 residues in the CDR3. V was shortened by 4 bases and J by 5 bases, with 20 bases between the two germline ends.

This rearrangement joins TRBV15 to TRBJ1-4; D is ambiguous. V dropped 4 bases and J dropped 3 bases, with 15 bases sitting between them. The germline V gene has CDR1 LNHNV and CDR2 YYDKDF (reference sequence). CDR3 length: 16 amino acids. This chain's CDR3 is CATSIIADRANEKLFF. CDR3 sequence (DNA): TGTGCCACCAGCATCATCGCCGACCGGGCTAATGAAAAACTGTTTTTT.

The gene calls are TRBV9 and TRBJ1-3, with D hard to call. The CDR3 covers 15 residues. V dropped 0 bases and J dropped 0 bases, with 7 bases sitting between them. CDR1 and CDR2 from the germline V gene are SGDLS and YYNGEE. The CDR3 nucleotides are TGTGCCAGCAGCGTAGGGGCAGTCTCTGGAAACACCATATATTTT. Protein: CASSVGAVSGNTIYF. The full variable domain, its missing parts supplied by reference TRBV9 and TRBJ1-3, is DSGVTQTPKHLITATGQRVTLRCSPRSGDLSVYWYQQSLDQGLQFLIQYYNGEERAKGNILERFSAQQFPDLHSELNLSSLELGDSALYFCASSVGAVSGNTIYFGEGSWLTVV.

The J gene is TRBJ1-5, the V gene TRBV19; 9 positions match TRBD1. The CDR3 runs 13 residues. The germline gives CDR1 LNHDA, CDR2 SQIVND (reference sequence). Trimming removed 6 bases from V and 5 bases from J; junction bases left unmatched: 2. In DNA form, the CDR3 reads TGTGCCAGTAGGGGACAGGGACATCAGCCCCAGCATTTT. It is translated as CASRGQGHQPQHF.

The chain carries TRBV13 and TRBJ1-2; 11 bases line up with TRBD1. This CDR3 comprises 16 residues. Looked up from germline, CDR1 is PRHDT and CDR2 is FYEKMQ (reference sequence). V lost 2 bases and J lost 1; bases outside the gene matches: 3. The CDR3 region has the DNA TGTGCCAGCAGCTTATACGGGACAGGGGGTAACTATGGCTACACCTTC. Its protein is CASSLYGTGGNYGYTF.

CDR3 amino acids: CASSQPSTGGTGELFF. As DNA, the CDR3 is TGCGCCAGCAGCCAACCCTCCACGGGAGGGACCGGGGAGCTGTTTTTT. The rearrangement joins TRBV4-3 to TRBJ2-2, with 8 nucleotides matching TRBD2. V lost 2 bases and J lost 5; bases outside the gene matches: 7. CDR1 is LGHNA and CDR2 is YSLEER in the germline V gene. The CDR3 length is 16 residues.

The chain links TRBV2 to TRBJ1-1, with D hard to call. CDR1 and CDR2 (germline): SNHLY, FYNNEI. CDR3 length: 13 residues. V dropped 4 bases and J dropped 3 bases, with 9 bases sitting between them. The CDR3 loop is CASSAGGYTEAFF. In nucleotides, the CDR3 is TGTGCCAGCAGTGCCGGAGGGTACACTGAAGCTTTCTTT.

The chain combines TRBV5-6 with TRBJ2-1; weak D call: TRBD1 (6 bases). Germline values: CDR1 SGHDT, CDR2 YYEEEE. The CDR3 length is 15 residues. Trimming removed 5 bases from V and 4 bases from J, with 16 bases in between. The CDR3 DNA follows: TGTGCCAGCAGACCTTACAGGGATCGGTACAATGAGCAGTTCTTC. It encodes CASRPYRDRYNEQFF.

CDR3 DNA sequence: TGCGCCAGCAGCCCAAGGACAGGGTCCTACGAGCAGTACTTC. Translation: CASSPRTGSYEQYF. The rearrangement links TRBV5-1 to TRBJ2-7; 8 nucleotides match TRBD1. Trimming removed 4 bases from V and 1 base from J; junction bases left unmatched: 4. The CDR3 runs to 14 residues. CDR1 and CDR2 from the germline V gene are SGHRS and YFSETQ.

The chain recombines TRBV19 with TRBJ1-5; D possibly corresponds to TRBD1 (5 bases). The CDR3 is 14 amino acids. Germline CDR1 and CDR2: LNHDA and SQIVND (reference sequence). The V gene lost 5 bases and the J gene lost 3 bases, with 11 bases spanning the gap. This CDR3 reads CASSVTGNNQPQHF. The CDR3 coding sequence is TGTGCCAGTAGTGTTACAGGTAACAATCAGCCCCAGCATTTT. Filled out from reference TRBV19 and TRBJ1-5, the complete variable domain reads DGGITQSPKYLFRKEGQNVTLSCEQNLNHDAMYWYRQDPGQGLRLIYYSQIVNDFQKGDIAEGYSVSREKKESFPLTVTSAQKNPTAFYLCASSVTGNNQPQHFGDGTRLSIL.

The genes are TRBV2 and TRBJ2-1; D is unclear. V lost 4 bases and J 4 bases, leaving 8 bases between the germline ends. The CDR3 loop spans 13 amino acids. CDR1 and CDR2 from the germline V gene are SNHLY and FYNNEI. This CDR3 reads CASSVSLYNEQFF. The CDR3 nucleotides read TGTGCCAGCAGTGTTTCACTATACAATGAGCAGTTCTTC.

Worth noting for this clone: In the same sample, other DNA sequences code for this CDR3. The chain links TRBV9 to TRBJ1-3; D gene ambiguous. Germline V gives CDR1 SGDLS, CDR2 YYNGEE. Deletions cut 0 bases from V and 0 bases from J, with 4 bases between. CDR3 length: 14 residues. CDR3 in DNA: TGTGCCAGCAGCGTAGCAGGCTCTGGAAACACCATATATTTT. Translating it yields CASSVAGSGNTIYF.

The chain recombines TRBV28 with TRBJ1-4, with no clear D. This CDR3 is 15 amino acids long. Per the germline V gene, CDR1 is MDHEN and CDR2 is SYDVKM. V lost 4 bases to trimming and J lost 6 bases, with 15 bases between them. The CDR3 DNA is TGTGCCAGCAGTTACAAAAGGAGGGTCTATGAAAAACTGTTTTTT. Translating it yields CASSYKRRVYEKLFF.

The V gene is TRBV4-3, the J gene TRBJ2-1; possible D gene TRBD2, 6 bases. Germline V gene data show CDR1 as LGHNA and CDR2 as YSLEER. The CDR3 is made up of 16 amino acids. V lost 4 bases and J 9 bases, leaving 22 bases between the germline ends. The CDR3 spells CASSRLRASERGEQFF. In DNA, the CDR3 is TGCGCCAGCAGCCGTTTACGGGCTAGCGAACGGGGTGAGCAGTTCTTC.

CDR3 residues: CASSVGLLDEQYF. CDR3 DNA: TGTGCCAGCAGCGTGGGACTTTTGGACGAGCAGTACTTC. The rearrangement joins TRBV7-2 to TRBJ2-7, with a tentative D call TRBD2 (6 bases). The CDR3 contains 13 residues. V lost 5 bases to trimming and J lost 5 bases, with 13 bases between them. The germline gives CDR1 SGHTA, CDR2 FQGNSA.

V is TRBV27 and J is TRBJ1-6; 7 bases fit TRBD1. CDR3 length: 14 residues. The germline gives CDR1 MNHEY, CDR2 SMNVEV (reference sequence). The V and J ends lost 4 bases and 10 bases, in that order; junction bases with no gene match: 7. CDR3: CASSSAGGGSPLHF. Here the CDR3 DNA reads TGTGCCAGCAGTTCGGCAGGGGGAGGCTCACCCCTCCACTTT.

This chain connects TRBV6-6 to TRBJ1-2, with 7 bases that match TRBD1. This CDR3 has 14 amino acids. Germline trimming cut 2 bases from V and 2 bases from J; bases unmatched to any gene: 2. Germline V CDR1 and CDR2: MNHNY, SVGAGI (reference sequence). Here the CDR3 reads CASSYDRANYGYTF. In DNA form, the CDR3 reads TGTGCCAGCAGTTACGACAGGGCAAACTATGGCTACACCTTC.

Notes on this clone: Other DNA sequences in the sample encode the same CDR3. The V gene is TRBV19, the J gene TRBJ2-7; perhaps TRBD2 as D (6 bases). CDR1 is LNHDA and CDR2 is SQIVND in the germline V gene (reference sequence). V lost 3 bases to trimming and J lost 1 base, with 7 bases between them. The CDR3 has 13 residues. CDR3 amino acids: CASSIGGSYEQYF. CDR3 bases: TGTGCCAGTAGTATCGGGGGTTCCTACGAGCAGTACTTC.

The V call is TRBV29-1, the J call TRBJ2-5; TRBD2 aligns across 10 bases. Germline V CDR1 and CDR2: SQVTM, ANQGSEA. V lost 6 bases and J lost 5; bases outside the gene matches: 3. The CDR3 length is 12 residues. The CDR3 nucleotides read TGCAGCGTAGGGACTAGCGCCGAGACCCAGTACTTC. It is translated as CSVGTSAETQYF.